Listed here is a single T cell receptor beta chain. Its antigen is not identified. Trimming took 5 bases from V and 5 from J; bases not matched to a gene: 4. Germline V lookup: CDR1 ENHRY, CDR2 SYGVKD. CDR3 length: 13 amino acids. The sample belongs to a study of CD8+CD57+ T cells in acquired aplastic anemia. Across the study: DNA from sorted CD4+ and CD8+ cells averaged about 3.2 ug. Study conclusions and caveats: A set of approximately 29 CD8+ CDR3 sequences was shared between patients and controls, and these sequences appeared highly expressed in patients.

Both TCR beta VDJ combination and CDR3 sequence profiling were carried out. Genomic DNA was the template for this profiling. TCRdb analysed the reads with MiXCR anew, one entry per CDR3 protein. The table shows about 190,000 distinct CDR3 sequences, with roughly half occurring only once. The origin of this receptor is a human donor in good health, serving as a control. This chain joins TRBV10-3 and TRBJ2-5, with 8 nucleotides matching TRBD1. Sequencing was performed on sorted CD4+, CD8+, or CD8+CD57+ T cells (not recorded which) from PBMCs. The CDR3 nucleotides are TGTGCCATCAGTCCAGGGGGCCGGGAGACCCAGTACTTC. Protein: CAISPGGRETQYF.